The TCR beta chain described here comes from a study of blood T cell repertoires in COVID-19. Study as a whole: Nucleic acid was either cDNA or gDNA, and it came from T cells, B-cell-depleted T cells, or PBMCs.

Generated by immunoSEQ multiplex PCR, the TCRdb table keeps only in-frame clones and is missing some. The data contain roughly 200,000 clones, around 88% of them singletons. V was clipped by 2 bases and J by 0 bases, with 8 bases between them. Germline values: CDR1 KGHSH, CDR2 LQKENI. The CDR3 is 15 residues long. The sequence was obtained from a woman aged 25 to 45 with acute or convalescent COVID-19. Sequenced input: peripheral blood. The rearrangement uses TRBV18 and TRBJ2-4; TRBD2 is a possible D gene (5 bases). CDR3 DNA sequence: TGTGCCAGCTCACCAGAGGGTAAAGCCAAAAACATTCAGTACTTC. Protein sequence: CASSPEGKAKNIQYF.